These 23 T cell receptor beta chains were all obtained from the same sample, sequenced in a study of identical twins. TCRdb analysed the 5' RACE reads with MiXCR anew, one entry per CDR3 protein. The top ten hold approximately 0.98% of the sample, which has fewer than 500,000 distinct CDR3 sequences, 13% to 15% seen once. This sample was shared with a second study, whose subject was yellow fever vaccine responses in identical twins.

The sample consisted of CD4+ T cells sorted from blood. The receptors derive from a woman younger than 30 in good health.

The chain is built from TRBV10-2 and TRBJ1-1; D remains ambiguous. Trimming stripped 10 bases from V and 7 bases from J, with 22 bases between. This CDR3 has 14 residues. In germline, CDR1 is WSHSY, CDR2 SAAADI. DNA of the CDR3: TGCGCCACCCATTGGGAGGGATCCCCCAGTGAAGCTTTCTTT. It is translated as CATHWEGSPSEAFF.

This clonotype was counted between two and nine times. V gene TRBV20-1 combines with J gene TRBJ1-1; D not certain. Trimming left V 3 bases short and J 0 bases short, with 11 bases between. The CDR3 extends over 14 amino acids. Looked up from germline, CDR1 is DFQATT and CDR2 is SNEGSKA (reference sequence). The CDR3 sequence is CSASFAGLNTEAFF. Here the CDR3 DNA reads TGCAGTGCTAGTTTCGCAGGACTGAACACTGAAGCTTTCTTT.

The chain employs TRBV6-4 and TRBJ2-2, with a weak D call TRBD1 (5 bases). CDR1 is MRHNA, CDR2 SNTAGT, per germline. The V and J ends lost 1 base and 6 bases respectively, with 9 bases between them. This CDR3 comprises 14 residues. The chain's CDR3 is CASSDYRFSGELFF. CDR3 in DNA: TGTGCCAGCAGTGACTACAGGTTTTCCGGGGAGCTGTTTTTT.

The chain carries TRBV28 and TRBJ2-7, with a possible D match to TRBD1 (5 bases). With 8 bases removed from V and 6 bases from J, the gap between germline ends came to 14 bases. CDR3 length: 12 residues. The germline CDR1 and CDR2 sequences are MDHEN and SYDVKM. As DNA, the CDR3 is TGTGCCAGCCCGGACACACACGGCGAGCAGTACTTC. It yields the protein CASPDTHGEQYF.

The chain combines TRBV6-1 with TRBJ2-1, with D possibly called TRBD1 or TRBD2 (7 bases each). The germline V gene encodes CDR1 MNHNS and CDR2 SASEGT. The CDR3 runs 14 residues. V was clipped by 6 bases and J by 7 bases, with 16 bases between them. The CDR3 nucleotides read TGTGCCAGCAGCCGTGGGCAGGGGGGGAATGAGCAGTTCTTC. Protein sequence: CASSRGQGGNEQFF.

J is TRBJ2-5 and V is TRBV5-6; possibly TRBD1 or TRBD2 for D (5 bases each). The CDR3 length is 15 residues. Germline V lookup: CDR1 SGHDT, CDR2 YYEEEE. Trimming pared 0 bases from V and 5 bases from J, leaving 14 bases between. CDR3 sequence reads: CASSLVGPGAETQYF. The CDR3, as DNA: TGTGCCAGCAGCTTGGTAGGGCCCGGGGCGGAGACCCAGTACTTC.

The chain is built from TRBV27 and TRBJ2-5; 11 bases agree with TRBD2. J gave up 4 bases and V 5 bases, and 12 bases lay outside the gene matches. The CDR3 covers 17 residues. CDR1 is MNHEY and CDR2 is SMNVEV in the germline V gene (reference sequence). DNA of the CDR3: TGTGCCAGCAGTCCAGGGACTAGCGGACCCCGGGTAGAGACCCAGTACTTC. Translation gives CASSPGTSGPRVETQYF.

This clonotype showed up just a few times. The chain uses TRBV20-1 and TRBJ2-5, with a weak D call TRBD1 (6 bases). Germline V CDR1 and CDR2: DFQATT, SNEGSKA (reference sequence). V was cut by 3 bases and J by 1 base, with 15 bases left in between. The CDR3 spans 15 residues. The DNA of the CDR3 is TGCAGTGCTAGTCCCTTGACAGGAATCCAAGAGACCCAGTACTTC. Translation: CSASPLTGIQETQYF.

This clonotype turned up a few times. V usage is TRBV20-1 and J usage is TRBJ2-7, with 10 bases lining up with TRBD1. Germline lookup yields CDR1 DFQATT and CDR2 SNEGSKA (reference sequence). CDR3 size: 14 residues. The V segment lost 4 bases and the J segment 2 bases; nucleotides outside the gene matches: 5. In DNA, the CDR3 is TGCAGTGCTAACACCGGGACAGGGGCCTACGAGCAGTACTTC. The encoded protein is CSANTGTGAYEQYF.

Only a few counts were recorded for this clonotype. V and J are TRBV19 and TRBJ2-2, with 7 positions matching TRBD2. V lost 5 bases to trimming and J lost 5 bases; unmatched junction nucleotides: 8. The germline CDR1 and CDR2 sequences are LNHDA and SQIVND (reference sequence). This CDR3 spans 15 amino acids. CDR3 protein: CASSPTQLATGELFF. In DNA, the CDR3 is TGTGCCAGTAGTCCCACCCAACTAGCGACCGGGGAGCTGTTTTTT.

The J gene is TRBJ2-1, the V gene TRBV18; TRBD2 matches 7 bases. CDR1 is KGHSH, CDR2 LQKENI, per germline. The CDR3 is made up of 15 amino acids. J lost 5 bases, V lost 2 bases, and 6 bases had no gene match. The CDR3, as DNA: TGTGCCAGCTCACCAAGAGGGAGGGCTGACAATGAGCAGTTCTTC. It encodes CASSPRGRADNEQFF.

The chain joins TRBV7-2 to TRBJ1-1, with D maybe TRBD1 (6 bases). CDR3 length equals 14 residues. The ends were cut back, 4 bases at V and 1 base at J, with 10 bases in the middle. Germline V gene data show CDR1 as SGHTA and CDR2 as FQGNSA. The CDR3 sequence is CASSYDRTNTEAFF. In DNA form, the CDR3 reads TGTGCCAGCAGCTACGACAGGACGAACACTGAAGCTTTCTTT.

There are many counts of this clonotype. The rearrangement uses TRBV7-9 and TRBJ2-7, with TRBD1 as a possible D gene (6 bases). The germline V and J ends were trimmed by 5 bases and 0 bases, with 14 bases remaining between them. Germline loops: CDR1 SEHNR, CDR2 FQNEAQ (reference sequence). CDR3 length: 15 residues. CDR3 nucleotides: TGTGCCAGCAGCCACAACAGGGACCTCTCCTACGAGCAGTACTTC. Residues: CASSHNRDLSYEQYF.

This clonotype showed up just a few times. The rearrangement links TRBV6-2 or TRBV6-3 to TRBJ2-1; 10 nucleotides agree with TRBD2. The CDR3 has 14 amino acids. Germline CDR1 and CDR2: MNHEY and SVGEGT. V gave up 7 bases and J gave up 8 bases; unmatched junction bases: 8. This CDR3 is CASIASGRGDEQFF. CDR3 sequence (DNA): TGTGCCAGCATAGCGAGCGGGAGGGGAGATGAGCAGTTCTTC.

The gene calls are TRBV7-9 and TRBJ1-5; no definite D call. This CDR3 has 13 amino acids. The germline V gene encodes CDR1 SEHNR and CDR2 FQNEAQ (reference sequence). With 8 bases removed from V and 6 bases from J, the gap between germline ends came to 14 bases. CDR3 in DNA: TGTGCCAGCGGGGAGGGCAGCGGTCAGCCCCAGCATTTT. It translates to CASGEGSGQPQHF. Combining the CDR3 with reference TRBV7-9 and TRBJ1-5 gives the whole variable domain DTGVSQNPRHKITKRGQNVTFRCDPISEHNRLYWYRQTLGQGPEFLTYFQNEAQLEKSRLLSDRFSAERPKGSFSTLEIQRTEQGDSAMYLCASGEGSGQPQHFGDGTRLSIL.

V gene TRBV5-1 combines with J gene TRBJ2-5, with 7 bases identical to TRBD2. The ends lost 3 bases at V and 2 bases at J; junction bases unmatched: 4. The CDR3 extends over 14 amino acids. The germline CDR1 and CDR2 sequences are SGHRS and YFSETQ. As DNA, the CDR3 is TGCGCCAGCAGCTATCGACTAGCTCAAGAGACCCAGTACTTC. Its protein is CASSYRLAQETQYF.

The sample holds many counts of this clonotype. The CDR3 coding sequence is TGTGCCAGCAGTTCTCAGGGGCCCCAGTACTTC. This sequence encodes CASSSQGPQYF. This chain connects TRBV27 to TRBJ2-5; D may be TRBD1 (6 bases). The CDR3 sequence is 11 residues long. Germline CDR1 MNHEY, CDR2 SMNVEV (reference sequence). The V gene lost 4 bases and the J gene lost 9 bases, with 9 bases spanning the gap.

This clonotype was observed a few times. This chain connects TRBV6-4 to TRBJ2-2, with 10 bases that match TRBD1. CDR1 MRHNA and CDR2 SNTAGT come from the germline V gene. The ends lost 6 bases at V and 4 bases at J; junction bases unmatched: 11. CDR3 length: 17 residues. The CDR3 sequence: CASRSTGTGVSTGELFF. DNA of the CDR3: TGTGCCAGCAGAAGTACCGGGACAGGGGTTTCCACCGGGGAGCTGTTTTTT.

This chain connects TRBV20-1 to TRBJ2-3, with D possibly being TRBD2 (5 bases). The CDR3 length is 16 residues. V dropped 3 bases and J dropped 0 bases, with 16 bases sitting between them. Germline CDR1 DFQATT, CDR2 SNEGSKA (reference sequence). The DNA for the CDR3 is TGCAGTGCTAGCCTAGGGCTAGCAGCTAGCACAGATACGCAGTATTTT. Translating gives CSASLGLAASTDTQYF.

Ten or more counts support this clonotype. The V and J genes are TRBV6-2 or TRBV6-3 and TRBJ2-5; maybe TRBD2 (5 bases). Trimming left V 0 bases short and J 5 bases short, with 10 bases between. CDR3 length: 14 residues. Looked up from germline, CDR1 is MNHEY and CDR2 is SVGEGT. The DNA of the CDR3 is TGTGCCAGCAGTTACTCTTCGGGAAAGGAGACCCAGTACTTC. Amino acid sequence: CASSYSSGKETQYF.

There are a few counts of this clonotype. The CDR3 nucleotides read TGCAGTGCGGGTCTAGCGGGGGGACACTACGAGCAGTACTTC. Its protein is CSAGLAGGHYEQYF. The chain combines TRBV20-1 with TRBJ2-7, with 11 bases identical to TRBD2. Per the germline V gene, CDR1 is DFQATT and CDR2 is SNEGSKA (reference sequence). The CDR3 length is 14 residues. After removal of 6 bases from V and 3 bases from J, the junction contained 7 bases not matched to a gene.

This clonotype turned up a few times. The chain joins TRBV5-1 to TRBJ2-5, with D perhaps TRBD1 (6 bases). CDR3 length: 15 amino acids. The V end was cut by 4 bases, the J end by 1 base, with 14 bases between. CDR1 and CDR2 from the germline V gene are SGHRS and YFSETQ. CDR3 in DNA: TGCGCCAGCAGCCCGGGGCTAGGGGGCCAAGAGACCCAGTACTTC. It encodes CASSPGLGGQETQYF.

This clonotype occurred many times. The gene calls are TRBV12-3 or TRBV12-4 and TRBJ1-2; D might be TRBD1 (5 bases). Trimming left V 5 bases short and J 0 bases short, with 13 bases between. The CDR3 contains 15 residues. As DNA, the CDR3 is TGTGCCAGCAGTGGCAGGGTACTTTCTAACTATGGCTACACCTTC. Translated, it gives CASSGRVLSNYGYTF.